The clone carrying this T cell receptor beta chain has a handful of counts. Its antigen is not identified. Unique-molecular-identifier-tagged TCR beta cDNA libraries were used. Between about 0.85 and 11 million T cells gave rise to around 500,000 cDNA molecules. TCRdb itself ran the PCR reads through MiXCR, one entry per CDR3 protein. The table has roughly 800,000 distinct CDR3 sequences, approximately 53% seen once. The record originates from a study of post-analysis software for immune sequencing data. Study-wide context: The patients showed relapsing-remitting, secondary progressive and progressive-relapsing multiple sclerosis courses.

Germline lookup yields CDR1 SQVTM and CDR2 ANQGSEA. CDR3 length: 15 residues. Trimming took off 4 bases at V and 0 bases at J, with 13 bases between the two ends. Study results and limitations: With F measure, samples from one preparation batch clustered together strongly. Five TRBV segments, including TRBV5-6, TRBV5-1 and TRBV20-1, were more frequent in patients than controls.

J is TRBJ2-1 and V is TRBV29-1, with a tentative D call TRBD2 (5 bases). This TCR was sampled from a girl between 5 and 17 years old with multiple sclerosis. Sequencing used blood. The CDR3 spells CSVAFSGSSYNEQFF. CDR3 nucleotides: TGCAGCGTTGCATTTTCTGGGAGCTCCTACAATGAGCAGTTCTTC.